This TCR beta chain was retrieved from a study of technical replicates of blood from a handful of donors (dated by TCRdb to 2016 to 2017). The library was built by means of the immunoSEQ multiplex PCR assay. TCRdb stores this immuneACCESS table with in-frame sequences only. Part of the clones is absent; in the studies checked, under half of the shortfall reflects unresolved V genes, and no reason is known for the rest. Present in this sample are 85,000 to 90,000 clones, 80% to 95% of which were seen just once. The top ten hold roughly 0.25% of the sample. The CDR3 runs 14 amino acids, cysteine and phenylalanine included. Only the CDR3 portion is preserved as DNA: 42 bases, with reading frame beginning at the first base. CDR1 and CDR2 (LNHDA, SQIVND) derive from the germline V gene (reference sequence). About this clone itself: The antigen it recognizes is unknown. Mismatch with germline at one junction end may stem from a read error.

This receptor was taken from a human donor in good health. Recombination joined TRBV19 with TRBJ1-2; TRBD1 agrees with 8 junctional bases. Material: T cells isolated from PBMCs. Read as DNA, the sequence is TGTGCCAGTAGTGTAGACAGGGGACGCTATGGCTACACCTTC. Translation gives CASSVDRGRYGYTF.